Each of the 4 T cell receptor beta chains below was sequenced from the same sample in a study of CD8+ T cells in alopecia areata. In each case, RNA was isolated and then reverse transcribed into cDNA as the sequencing template. Clones were sequenced by immunoSEQ multiplex PCR, and TCRdb holds only the in-frame ones, with some missing. The sample presents approximately 300,000 clones, none singletons. The authors sorted pooled cutaneous lymph node cells using CD4, CD8alpha, NKG2D, NKG2ACE and other markers. The sample comprised CD4+ T cells sorted from a lymph node. The receptor set was obtained from a C3H/HeJ mouse with alopecia areata. For the strain, the MHC haplotype given is H2-k.

This clone was recorded a few times. Gene names are the mouse ones. The CDR3 end falls 4 residues outside the read, so it is completed with the germline J gene. This same CDR3 is encoded by further DNA sequences in the sample. The chain carries TRBV13-3 and TRBJ2-3; 7 bases align to TRBD2. Germline CDR1 and CDR2: NNHDY and SYVADS. The CDR3 length is 15 residues. The J segment lost 0 bases and the V segment lost 5 bases, leaving 6 bases of the junction unmatched. CDR3: CASSRLGASAETLYF. The part of the CDR3 DNA that was read is TGTGCCAGCAGCAGACTGGGAGCTAGTGCAGAA.

Worth noting for this clone: Gene names refer to mouse genes. The read ends 4 residues early relative to the CDR3; the germline J gene fills the gap. Other DNA sequences in this specimen translate into the identical CDR3. The V and J genes are TRBV19 and TRBJ2-1, with 7 bases that match TRBD2. Germline lookup yields CDR1 FNHDT and CDR2 SITEND (reference sequence). With 2 bases clipped from V and 3 bases from J, the junction kept 2 bases outside the gene matches. The CDR3 is made up of 14 amino acids. The CDR3 bases that were read are TGTGCCAGCAGTATGGCTGGGGGCTATGCT. Its protein is CASSMAGGYA. Given in full, the CDR3 is CASSMAGGYAEQFF.

This clone was recorded at least ten times. Germline and genes here are mouse. The sequenced fragment ends 4 residues before the CDR3 boundary, so the rest is inferred from the germline J gene. The chain combines TRBV14 with TRBJ1-2, with 7 bases fitting TRBD1. This CDR3 spans 14 amino acids. The germline V gene encodes CDR1 SGHDT and CDR2 FRDEAV. Unmatched junction bases numbered 5, after V lost 6 bases and J lost 0 bases. CDR3 loop: CASIPGTANSDYTF. The part of the CDR3 DNA that was read is TGTGCCAGCATCCCCGGGACAGCAAACTCC.

There are a few counts of this clone. Gene names follow the mouse nomenclature. The read terminates 4 residues before the CDR3 end, so the remaining end is supplied by the germline J gene. The sample carries other DNA sequences with the same CDR3. The chain links TRBV13-3 to TRBJ2-2; D is unclear. CDR3 length: 13 amino acids. Trimming took off 3 bases at V and 1 base at J, with 4 bases between the two ends. Germline V lookup: CDR1 NNHDY, CDR2 SYVADS. The CDR3 DNA, read in part, is TGTGCCAGCAGTGTTGGAAACACCGGG. Residues: CASSVGNTG. The CDR3, in full, reads CASSVGNTGQLYF.